This T cell receptor beta chain was sequenced in a study of blood T cell repertoires in COVID-19. Background on the study: Acute-phase and convalescent COVID-19 samples originated in the United States, Italy and Spain. In each case, the material was cDNA or gDNA derived from T cells, B-cell-depleted T cells, or PBMCs.

Seattle patient enrollment occurred during active infection, with longitudinal follow-up thereafter. The germline V gene has CDR1 KGHSH and CDR2 LQKENI. The CDR3 is 16 amino acids. Trimming left V 3 bases short and J 5 bases short, with 17 bases between. Study processing details: Amplification from reference gene primers served as the basis for estimated nucleated cell counts. Data came from immunoSEQ multiplex PCR; TCRdb stores just in-frame clones and leaves some out. From that table come the V and J calls and clone size; the DNA was used to work out D and trimming. Found here are roughly 250,000 clones, 92% of them singletons; the top ten hold 0.83%. This clone was counted a few times.

Sequencing was done on a sample of peripheral blood. The chain is built from TRBV18 and TRBJ1-5; D is perhaps TRBD1 (5 bases). The sequence derives from a man younger than 40 with COVID-19, enrolled during active disease. As DNA, the CDR3 is TGTGCCAGCTCACCGACCGGGAGGGGCGCAGATCAGCCCCAGCATTTT. Amino acid sequence: CASSPTGRGADQPQHF.